This T cell receptor (beta chain) comes out of a study of cytomegalovirus exposure and HLA in healthy donors. Whole-study findings and limits: Most TCR sequences showed up rarely, but some public TCRs showed up in many donors.

As to this clone: What it binds is unknown.

V lost 6 bases to trimming and J lost 6 bases, with 21 bases between them. CDR1 MDHEN and CDR2 SYDVKM come from the germline V gene. The CDR3 covers 15 residues. It was with 60 Vbeta and 13 Jbeta primers that the PCR ran. Clones were read by immunoSEQ multiplex PCR, and TCRdb kept only the in-frame ones, dropping some. This table has 200,000 to 250,000 clones, roughly 80% appearing once. This chain links TRBV28 with TRBJ2-7; D perhaps matches TRBD2 (6 bases). This clonotype was obtained from a man between 45 and 60 years old in good health and CMV-seronegative. The sequencing input was PBMCs. The CDR3 DNA follows: TGTGCCAGCAGGGGGCGGGGAACCAAAATGGGCGAGCAGTACTTC. This gives the protein CASRGRGTKMGEQYF.